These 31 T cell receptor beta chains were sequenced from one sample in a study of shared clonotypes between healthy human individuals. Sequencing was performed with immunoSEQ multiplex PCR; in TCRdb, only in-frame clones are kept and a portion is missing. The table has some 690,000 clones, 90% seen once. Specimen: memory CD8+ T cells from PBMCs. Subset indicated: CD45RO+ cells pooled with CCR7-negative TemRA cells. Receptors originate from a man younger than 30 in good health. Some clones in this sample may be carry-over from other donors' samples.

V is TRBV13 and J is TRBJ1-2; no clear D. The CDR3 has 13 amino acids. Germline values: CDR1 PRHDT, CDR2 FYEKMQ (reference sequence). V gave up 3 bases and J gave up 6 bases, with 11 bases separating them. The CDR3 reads CASSLVTVHGYTF. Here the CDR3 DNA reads TGTGCCAGCAGCTTGGTGACGGTCCATGGCTACACCTTC.

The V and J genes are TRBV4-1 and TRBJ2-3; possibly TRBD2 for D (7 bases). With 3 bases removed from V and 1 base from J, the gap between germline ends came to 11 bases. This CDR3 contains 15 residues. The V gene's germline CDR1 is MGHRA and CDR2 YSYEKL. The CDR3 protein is CASSQTGGGTDTQYF. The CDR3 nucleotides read TGCGCCAGCAGCCAGACGGGGGGCGGCACAGATACGCAGTATTTT.

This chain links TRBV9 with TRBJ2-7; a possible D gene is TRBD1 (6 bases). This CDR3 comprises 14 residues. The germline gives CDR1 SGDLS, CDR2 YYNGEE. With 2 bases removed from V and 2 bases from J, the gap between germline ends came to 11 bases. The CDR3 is CASSVHRETYEQYF. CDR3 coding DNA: TGTGCCAGCAGCGTCCACAGGGAAACCTACGAGCAGTACTTC.

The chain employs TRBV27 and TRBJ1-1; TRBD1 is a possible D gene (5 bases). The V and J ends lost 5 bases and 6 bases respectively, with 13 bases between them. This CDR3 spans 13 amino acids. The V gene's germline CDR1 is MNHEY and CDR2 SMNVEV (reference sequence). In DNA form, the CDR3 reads TGTGCCAGCAGTGAACAGGTTCAGGCTGAAGCTTTCTTT. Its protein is CASSEQVQAEAFF.

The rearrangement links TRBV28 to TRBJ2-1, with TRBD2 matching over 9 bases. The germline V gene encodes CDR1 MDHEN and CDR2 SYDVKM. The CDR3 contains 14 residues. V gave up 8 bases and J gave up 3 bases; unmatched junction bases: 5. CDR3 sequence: CASVAGAGYNEQFF. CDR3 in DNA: TGTGCCAGCGTAGCGGGAGCTGGCTACAATGAGCAGTTCTTC.

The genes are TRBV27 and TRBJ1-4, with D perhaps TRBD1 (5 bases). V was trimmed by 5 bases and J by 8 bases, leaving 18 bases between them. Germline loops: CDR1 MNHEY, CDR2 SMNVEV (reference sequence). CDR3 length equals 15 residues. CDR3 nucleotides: TGTGCCAGCAGTGGCGGCCTGGGGGTAGGGGAAAAACTGTTTTTT. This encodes CASSGGLGVGEKLFF.

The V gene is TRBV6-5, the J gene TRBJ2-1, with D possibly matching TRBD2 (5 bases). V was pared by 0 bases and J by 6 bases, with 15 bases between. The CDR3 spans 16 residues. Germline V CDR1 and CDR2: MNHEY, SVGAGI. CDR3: CASSYSSGTLSNEQFF. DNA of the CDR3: TGTGCCAGCAGTTACTCGAGCGGTACTCTCTCCAATGAGCAGTTCTTC.

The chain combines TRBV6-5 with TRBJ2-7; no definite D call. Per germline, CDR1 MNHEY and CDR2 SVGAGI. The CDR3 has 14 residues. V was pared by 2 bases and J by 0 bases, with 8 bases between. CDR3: CASSYRRNSYEQYF. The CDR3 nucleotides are TGTGCCAGCAGTTACCGGCGGAACTCCTACGAGCAGTACTTC.

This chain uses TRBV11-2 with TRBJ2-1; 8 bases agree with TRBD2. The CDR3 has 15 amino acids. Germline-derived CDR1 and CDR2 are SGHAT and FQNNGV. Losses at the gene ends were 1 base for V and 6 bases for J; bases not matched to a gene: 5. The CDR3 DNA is TGTGCCAGCAGCTTAGCCTTAGGGACTAGCAATGAGCAGTTCTTC. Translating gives CASSLALGTSNEQFF.

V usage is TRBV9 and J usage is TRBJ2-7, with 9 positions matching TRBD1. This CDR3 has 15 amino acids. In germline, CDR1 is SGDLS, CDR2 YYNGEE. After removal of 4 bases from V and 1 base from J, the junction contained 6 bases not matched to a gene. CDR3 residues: CASSLGGQGSYEQYF. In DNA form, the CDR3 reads TGTGCCAGCAGCCTGGGAGGACAGGGGTCCTACGAGCAGTACTTC.

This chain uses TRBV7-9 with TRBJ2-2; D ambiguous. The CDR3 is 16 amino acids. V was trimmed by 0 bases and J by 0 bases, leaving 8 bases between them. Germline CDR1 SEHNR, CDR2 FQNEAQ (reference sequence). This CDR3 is CASSLAPRSNTGELFF. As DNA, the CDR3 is TGTGCCAGCAGCTTAGCACCGAGATCGAACACCGGGGAGCTGTTTTTT.

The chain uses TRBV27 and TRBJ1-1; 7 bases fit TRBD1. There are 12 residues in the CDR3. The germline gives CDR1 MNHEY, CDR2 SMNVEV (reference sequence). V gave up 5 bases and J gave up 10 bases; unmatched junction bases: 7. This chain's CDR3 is CASSPQGVGAFF. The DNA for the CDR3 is TGTGCCAGCAGTCCCCAGGGGGTTGGAGCTTTCTTT.

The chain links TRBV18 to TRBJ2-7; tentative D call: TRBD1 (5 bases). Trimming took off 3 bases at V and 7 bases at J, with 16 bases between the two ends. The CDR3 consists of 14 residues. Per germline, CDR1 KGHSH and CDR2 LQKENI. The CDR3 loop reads CASSPPGPTWEQYF. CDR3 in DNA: TGTGCCAGCTCACCGCCAGGGCCCACGTGGGAGCAGTACTTC. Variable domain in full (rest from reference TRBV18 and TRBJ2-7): NAGVMQNPRHLVRRRGQEARLRCSPMKGHSHVYWYRQLPEEGLKFMVYLQKENIIDESGMPKERFSAEFPKEGPSILRIQQVVRGDSAAYFCASSPPGPTWEQYFGPGTRLTVT.

The CDR3 DNA follows: TGCGCCAGCAGCTCCAGCTTTCAGAATGAGCAGTTCTTC. This translates into CASSSSFQNEQFF. The chain joins TRBV5-1 to TRBJ2-1; D uncertain. Germline V CDR1 and CDR2: SGHRS, YFSETQ. V was shortened by 3 bases and J by 7 bases, with 11 bases between the two germline ends. The CDR3 consists of 13 residues.

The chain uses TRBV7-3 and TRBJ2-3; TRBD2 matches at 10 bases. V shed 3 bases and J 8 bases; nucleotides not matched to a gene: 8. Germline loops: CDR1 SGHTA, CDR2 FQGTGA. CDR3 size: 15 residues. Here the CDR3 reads CASSFQASGSGTQYF. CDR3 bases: TGTGCCAGCAGCTTTCAGGCTAGCGGGAGTGGTACGCAGTATTTT.

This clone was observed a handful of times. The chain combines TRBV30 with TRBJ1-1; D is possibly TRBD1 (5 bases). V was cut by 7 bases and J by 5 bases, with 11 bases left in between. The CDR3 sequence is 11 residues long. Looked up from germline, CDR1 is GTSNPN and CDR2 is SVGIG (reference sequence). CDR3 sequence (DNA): TGTGCCTTCACCAGGGTAACTGAAGCTTTCTTT. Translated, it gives CAFTRVTEAFF.

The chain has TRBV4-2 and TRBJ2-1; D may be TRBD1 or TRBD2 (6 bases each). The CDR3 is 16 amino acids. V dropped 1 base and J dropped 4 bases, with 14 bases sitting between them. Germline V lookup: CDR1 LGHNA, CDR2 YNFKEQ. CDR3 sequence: CASSQAQGGYYNEQFF. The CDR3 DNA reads TGTGCCAGCAGCCAAGCACAGGGAGGTTATTACAATGAGCAGTTCTTC.

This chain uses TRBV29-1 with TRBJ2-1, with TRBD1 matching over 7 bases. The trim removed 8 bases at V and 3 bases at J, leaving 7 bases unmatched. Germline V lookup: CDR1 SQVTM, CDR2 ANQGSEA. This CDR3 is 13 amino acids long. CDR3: CSLGQPFYNEQFF. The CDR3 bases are TGCAGCCTGGGACAGCCCTTCTACAATGAGCAGTTCTTC.

The CDR3 sequence is CASSHAATYEQYF. CDR3 in DNA: TGTGCCAGCAGCCACGCGGCCACCTACGAGCAGTACTTC. The V and J genes are TRBV4-2 and TRBJ2-7; D is unresolved. The CDR3 is 13 residues long. Germline-derived CDR1 and CDR2 are LGHNA and YNFKEQ. The ends were cut back, 3 bases at V and 2 bases at J, with 8 bases in the middle.

CDR3 amino acids: CASSTRGPETQYF. Written as DNA, the CDR3 is TGTGCCAGCAGCACCAGGGGGCCAGAGACCCAGTACTTC. This chain uses TRBV7-2 with TRBJ2-5, with 8 nucleotides matching TRBD1. V shed 5 bases, J shed 4 bases, and the junction held 3 bases outside the gene matches. The CDR3 covers 13 residues. Looked up from germline, CDR1 is SGHTA and CDR2 is FQGNSA.

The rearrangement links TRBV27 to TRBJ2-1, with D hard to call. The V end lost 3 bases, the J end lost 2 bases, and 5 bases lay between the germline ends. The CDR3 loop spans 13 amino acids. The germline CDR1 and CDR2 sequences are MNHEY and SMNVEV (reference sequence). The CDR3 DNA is TGTGCCAGCAGTTTTTTGACCTACAATGAGCAGTTCTTC. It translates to CASSFLTYNEQFF.

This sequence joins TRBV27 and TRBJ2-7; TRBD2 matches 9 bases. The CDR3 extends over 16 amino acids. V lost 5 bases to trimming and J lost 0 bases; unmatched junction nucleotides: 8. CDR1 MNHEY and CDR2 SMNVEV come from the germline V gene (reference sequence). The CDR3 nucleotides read TGTGCCAGCAGTCTAGGGCGGGGGGGGTCCTCCTACGAGCAGTACTTC. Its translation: CASSLGRGGSSYEQYF.

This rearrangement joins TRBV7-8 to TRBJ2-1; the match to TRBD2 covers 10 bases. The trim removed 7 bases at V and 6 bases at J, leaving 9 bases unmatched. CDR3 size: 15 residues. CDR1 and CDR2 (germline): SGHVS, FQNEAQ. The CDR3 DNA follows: TGTGCCAGCAACCTGGAGGGACTAGCGTCCAATGAGCAGTTCTTC. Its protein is CASNLEGLASNEQFF.

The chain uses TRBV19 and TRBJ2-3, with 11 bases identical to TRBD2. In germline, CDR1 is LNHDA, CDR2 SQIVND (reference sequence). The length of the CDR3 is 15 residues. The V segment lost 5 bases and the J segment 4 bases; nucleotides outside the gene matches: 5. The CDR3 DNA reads TGTGCCAGTAGTCGACTAGCGGGATTCGCAGATACGCAGTATTTT. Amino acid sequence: CASSRLAGFADTQYF.

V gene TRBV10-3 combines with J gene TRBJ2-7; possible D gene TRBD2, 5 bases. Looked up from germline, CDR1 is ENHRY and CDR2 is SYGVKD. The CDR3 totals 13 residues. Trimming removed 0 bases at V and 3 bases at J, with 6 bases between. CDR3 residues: CAISESRDYEQYF. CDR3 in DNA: TGTGCCATCAGTGAGTCACGGGACTACGAGCAGTACTTC.

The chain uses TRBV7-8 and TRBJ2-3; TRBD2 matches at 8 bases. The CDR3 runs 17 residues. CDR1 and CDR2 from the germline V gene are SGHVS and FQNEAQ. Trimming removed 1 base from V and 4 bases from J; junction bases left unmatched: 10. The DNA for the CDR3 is TGTGCCAGCAGCTTAGGACCGGGACTAGTTTTCTCAGATACGCAGTATTTT. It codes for CASSLGPGLVFSDTQYF.

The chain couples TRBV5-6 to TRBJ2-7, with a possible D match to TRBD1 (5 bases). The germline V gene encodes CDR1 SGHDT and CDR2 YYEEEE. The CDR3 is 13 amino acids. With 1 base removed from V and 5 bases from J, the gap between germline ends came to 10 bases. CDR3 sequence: CASSLWGGDEQYF. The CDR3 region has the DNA TGTGCCAGCAGCTTGTGGGGCGGTGACGAGCAGTACTTC.

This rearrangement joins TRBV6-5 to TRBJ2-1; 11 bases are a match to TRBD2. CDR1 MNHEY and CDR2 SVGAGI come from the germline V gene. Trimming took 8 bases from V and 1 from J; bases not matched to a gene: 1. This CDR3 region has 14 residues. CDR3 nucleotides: TGTGCCAGCGGGACTAGCGGATCCTACAATGAGCAGTTCTTC. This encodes CASGTSGSYNEQFF.

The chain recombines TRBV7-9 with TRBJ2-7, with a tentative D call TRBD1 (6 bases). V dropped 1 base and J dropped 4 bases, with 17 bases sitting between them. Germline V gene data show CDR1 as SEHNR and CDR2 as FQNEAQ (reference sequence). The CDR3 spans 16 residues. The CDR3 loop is CASSLGSGHVFYEQYF. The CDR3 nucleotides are TGTGCCAGCAGCTTAGGTTCGGGACACGTATTTTACGAGCAGTACTTC.

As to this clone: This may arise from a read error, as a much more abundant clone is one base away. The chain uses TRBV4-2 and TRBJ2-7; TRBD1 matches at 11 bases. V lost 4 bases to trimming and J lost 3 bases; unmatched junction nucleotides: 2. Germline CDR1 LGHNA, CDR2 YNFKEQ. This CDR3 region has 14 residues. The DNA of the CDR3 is TGTGCCAGCAGCCCCGGGACAGGGGGCTACGAGCAGTACTTC. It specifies CASSPGTGGYEQYF.

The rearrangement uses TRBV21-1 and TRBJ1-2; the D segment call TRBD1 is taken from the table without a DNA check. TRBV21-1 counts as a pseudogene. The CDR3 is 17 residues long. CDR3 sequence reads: CASSKRAYEGANYGYTF. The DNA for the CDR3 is TGTGCCAGCAGCAAAAGGGCTTATGAGGGGGCTAACTATGGCTACACCTTC.